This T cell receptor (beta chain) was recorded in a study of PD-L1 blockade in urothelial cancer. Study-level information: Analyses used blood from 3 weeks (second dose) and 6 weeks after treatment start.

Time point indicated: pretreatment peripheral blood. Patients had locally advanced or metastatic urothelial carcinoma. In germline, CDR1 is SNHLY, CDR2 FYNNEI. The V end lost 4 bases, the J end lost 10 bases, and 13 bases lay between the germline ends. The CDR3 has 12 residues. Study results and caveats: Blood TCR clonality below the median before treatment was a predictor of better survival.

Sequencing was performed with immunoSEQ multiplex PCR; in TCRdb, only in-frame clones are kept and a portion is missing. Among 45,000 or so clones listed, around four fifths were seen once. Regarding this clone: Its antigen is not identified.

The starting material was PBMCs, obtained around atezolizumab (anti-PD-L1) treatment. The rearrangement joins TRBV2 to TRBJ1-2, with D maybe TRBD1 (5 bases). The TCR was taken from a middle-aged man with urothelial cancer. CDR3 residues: CASSVLQADYTF. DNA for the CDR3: TGTGCCAGCAGTGTCCTACAGGCTGACTACACCTTC.